One sample yielded the 29 T cell receptor beta chains listed below, sequenced in a study of metastatic and nonmetastatic thyroid tumors. TCRdb re-called the PCR reads through MiXCR. The sample carries 10,000 to 15,000 clones, 26% recorded once. Each patient went into thyroid surgery without having received any treatment. The sequenced sample was tumor tissue. Receptor source: a female donor with papillary thyroid cancer or a benign thyroid nodule (not recorded which). Some clones in this sample may be carry-over from other donors' samples.

This clone came up many times. The V and J genes are TRBV30 and TRBJ2-5; a weak D match, TRBD1 (6 bases). CDR3 length: 15 residues. Germline V gene data show CDR1 as GTSNPN and CDR2 as SVGIG (reference sequence). Trimming cost V 0 bases and J 5 bases, with 16 bases left between them. As DNA, the CDR3 is TGTGCCTGGAGTGTAGGGGCAGGGGATGTGGAGACCCAGTACTTC. It codes for CAWSVGAGDVETQYF. Variable domain in full (rest from reference TRBV30 and TRBJ2-5): SQTIHQWPATLVQPVGSPLSLECTVEGTSNPNLYWYRQAAGRGLQLLFYSVGIGQISSEVPQNLSASRPQDRQFILSSKKLLLSDSGFYLCAWSVGAGDVETQYFGPGTRLLVL.

DNA of the CDR3: TGCAGTGCTAGAGAGTGGGACAGAAACACTGAAGCTTTCTTT. Translated, it gives CSAREWDRNTEAFF. The V call is TRBV20-1, the J call TRBJ1-1, with 7 bases matching TRBD1. Germline-derived CDR1 and CDR2 are DFQATT and SNEGSKA (reference sequence). V shed 0 bases, J shed 2 bases, and the junction held 3 bases outside the gene matches. The CDR3 covers 14 residues.

The sample holds a few counts of this clone. The rearrangement links TRBV6-6 to TRBJ1-5; D is unclear. Trimming pared 0 bases from V and 6 bases from J, leaving 9 bases between. The CDR3 has 14 residues. The germline V gene encodes CDR1 MNHNY and CDR2 SVGAGI (reference sequence). The CDR3 DNA reads TGTGCCAGCAGTTACTCGAATGATATTCAGCCCCAGCATTTT. Amino acid sequence: CASSYSNDIQPQHF.

In this sample, this clone turned up many times. V is TRBV7-9 and J is TRBJ2-1; weak D call: TRBD1 (5 bases). The V end lost 1 base, the J end lost 8 bases, and 12 bases lay between the germline ends. The length of the CDR3 is 14 residues. Germline CDR1 and CDR2: SEHNR and FQNEAQ (reference sequence). CDR3 region: CASSLVPPRDEQFF. The CDR3 DNA follows: TGTGCCAGCAGCTTAGTCCCCCCCAGGGATGAGCAGTTCTTC. The complete variable domain, with remaining parts taken from reference TRBV7-9 and TRBJ2-1, reads DTGVSQNPRHKITKRGQNVTFRCDPISEHNRLYWYRQTLGQGPEFLTYFQNEAQLEKSRLLSDRFSAERPKGSFSTLEIQRTEQGDSAMYLCASSLVPPRDEQFFGPGTRLTVL.

This clone was recorded at least ten times. J is TRBJ1-1 and V is TRBV2; D is unresolved. CDR1 is SNHLY and CDR2 is FYNNEI in the germline V gene. The CDR3 extends over 15 amino acids. V was pared by 1 base and J by 0 bases, with 9 bases between. The CDR3 DNA follows: TGTGCCAGCAGTGAAGAGGTCGTAATGAACACTGAAGCTTTCTTT. This translates into CASSEEVVMNTEAFF. Full variable domain (rest looked up from reference TRBV2 and TRBJ1-1): EPEVTQTPSHQVTQMGQEVILRCVPISNHLYFYWYRQILGQKVEFLVSFYNNEISEKSEIFDDQFSVERPDGSNFTLKIRSTKLEDSAMYFCASSEEVVMNTEAFFGQGTRLTVV.

This clone was observed a handful of times. The J gene is TRBJ2-1, the V gene TRBV12-3 or TRBV12-4; no reliable D call. Trimming left V 3 bases short and J 7 bases short, with 7 bases between. There are 12 residues in the CDR3. The CDR3 coding sequence is TGTGCCAGCAGTTTCATCCAGAATGAGCAGTTCTTC. Translation gives CASSFIQNEQFF.

This clone was seen just once. The genes are TRBV5-4 and TRBJ2-1, with D possibly matching TRBD2 (5 bases). V shed 4 bases and J shed 10 bases, with 18 bases lying between them. This CDR3 is built from 14 residues. Germline V lookup: CDR1 SGHNT, CDR2 YYREEE (reference sequence). CDR3 residues: CASSPVDSRGEQFF. DNA of the CDR3: TGTGCCAGCAGCCCCGTTGACTCCCGGGGAGAGCAGTTCTTC.

A few counts support this clone. V and J are TRBV28 and TRBJ1-1; 9 bases match TRBD1. The germline gives CDR1 MDHEN, CDR2 SYDVKM. The CDR3 extends over 15 amino acids. The junction had 7 bases not matched to a gene; V was cut back by 4 bases and J by 4 bases. The CDR3 DNA follows: TGTGCCAGCAGTTGGCCGGGACAGGGTGCCACTGAAGCTTTCTTT. Its protein is CASSWPGQGATEAFF.

This clone was observed at least ten times. Just one base apart from a much larger clone, this may be a read error. No conserved phenylalanine or tryptophan is present at the end of the CDR3, so a read error is the likely explanation. The J gene is TRBJ1-6, the V gene TRBV3-1; D remains ambiguous. The CDR3 contains 17 residues. Germline-derived CDR1 and CDR2 are LGHDT and YNNKEL (reference sequence). The ends were cut back, 3 bases at V and 5 bases at J, with 17 bases in the middle. Here the CDR3 reads CASSQWAGPLNNSPLHL. The DNA for the CDR3 is TGTGCCAGCAGCCAGTGGGCAGGCCCCCTTAATAATTCACCCCTCCACCTT.

This clone was counted at least ten times. The chain links TRBV4-1 to TRBJ2-3; TRBD2 matches at 7 bases. The germline gives CDR1 MGHRA, CDR2 YSYEKL. After removal of 1 base from V and 0 bases from J, the junction contained 1 base not matched to a gene. The length of the CDR3 is 15 residues. The CDR3 nucleotides read TGCGCCAGCAGCCAAGGGACTAGTAGCACAGATACGCAGTATTTT. It encodes CASSQGTSSTDTQYF.

This clone has a count of ten or more. Other DNA sequences in the same sample also yield this CDR3. The CDR3 loop is CASTKTGGGAEAFF. As DNA, the CDR3 is TGTGCCAGCACCAAAACCGGGGGGGGGGCTGAAGCTTTCTTT. The chain has TRBV12-3 or TRBV12-4 and TRBJ1-1, with D maybe TRBD1 (5 bases). There are 14 residues in the CDR3. V was shortened by 7 bases and J by 6 bases, with 18 bases between the two germline ends.

On this clone itself: A junction boundary mismatches the germline segment, possibly from a read error. This chain links TRBV12-3 or TRBV12-4 with TRBJ1-1; 8 bases map to TRBD1. CDR3 length equals 13 residues. The CDR3 DNA sequence: TGTTCCAGCAGCCTTGGACAGGGAAGGGCGGCTTCCTTT. This translates into CSSSLGQGRAASF.

This clone was seen ten or more times. CDR3 loop: CASSPGAGQGYEQYF. CDR3 bases: TGTGCCAGCAGCCCAGGGGCGGGACAGGGCTACGAGCAGTACTTC. This chain links TRBV7-2 with TRBJ2-7, with 9 bases matching TRBD1. V was clipped by 5 bases and J by 3 bases; unmatched bases: 8. The CDR3 runs to 15 residues. CDR1 and CDR2 from the germline V gene are SGHTA and FQGNSA. The full variable domain, with the rest looked up from reference TRBV7-2 and TRBJ2-7, is GAGVSQSPSNKVTEKGKDVELRCDPISGHTALYWYRQSLGQGLEFLIYFQGNSAPDKSGLPSDRFSAERTGGSVSTLTIQRTQQEDSAVYLCASSPGAGQGYEQYFGPGTRLTVT.

This clone was seen a few times. This rearrangement joins TRBV6-1 to TRBJ2-7; TRBD2 is a possible D gene (6 bases). Trimming took off 6 bases at V and 3 bases at J, with 18 bases between the two ends. The germline CDR1 and CDR2 sequences are MNHNS and SASEGT. The CDR3 totals 15 residues. The CDR3 sequence: CASSRERVYFYEQYF. The CDR3, as DNA: TGTGCCAGCAGCCGGGAGCGGGTTTACTTCTACGAGCAGTACTTC.

The rearrangement links TRBV4-1 to TRBJ2-3, with D perhaps TRBD1 or TRBD2 (5 bases each). V gave up 1 base and J gave up 6 bases, with 14 bases separating them. The CDR3 is 15 amino acids. From germline, CDR1 is MGHRA and CDR2 YSYEKL. CDR3 DNA: TGCGCCAGCAGCCAAGTTCAAGGGACCTACGATACGCAGTATTTT. Protein: CASSQVQGTYDTQYF.

This clone was seen ten or more times. The genes are TRBV2 and TRBJ2-1, with 10 positions matching TRBD2. Germline assignment: CDR1 SNHLY and CDR2 FYNNEI. V was clipped by 8 bases and J by 8 bases; unmatched bases: 0. This CDR3 region has 11 residues. Written as DNA, the CDR3 is TGTGCCAGCGGGACTAGCGATGAGCAGTTCTTC. Translation: CASGTSDEQFF.

V and J are TRBV27 and TRBJ1-6; D might be TRBD1 (6 bases). CDR3 length: 16 amino acids. Germline CDR1 MNHEY, CDR2 SMNVEV (reference sequence). V was shortened by 6 bases and J by 10 bases, with 22 bases between the two germline ends. The CDR3 DNA follows: TGTGCCAGCAGCATACAGGGTCCAGGGAATAGCTCACCCCTCCACTTT. It is translated as CASSIQGPGNSSPLHF.

Only a few counts were recorded for this clone. Just one base apart from a much larger clone, this may be a read error. CDR3 nucleotides: TGCAGCGTCCGGAAAGGGGGCTACACTGAAGCTTTCTTT. Translation: CSVRKGGYTEAFF. V gene TRBV29-1 combines with J gene TRBJ1-1, with 7 bases matching TRBD1. The germline CDR1 and CDR2 sequences are SQVTM and ANQGSEA. V lost 6 bases to trimming and J lost 3 bases; unmatched junction nucleotides: 7. The CDR3 spans 13 residues.

A few counts support this clone. It may be a read error: a sequence one base away is much more abundant. The same CDR3 is also encoded by other DNA sequences in this sample. The chain employs TRBV7-6 and TRBJ2-1; a weak D match, TRBD2 (5 bases). This CDR3 has 12 residues. The germline V gene has CDR1 SGHVS and CDR2 FNYEAQ. The CDR3 bases are TGTGCAAGCAGCGGCACGGTGAATGAGCAGTTCTTC. Translating gives CASSGTVNEQFF.

In this sample, this clone turned up a few times. V gene TRBV27 combines with J gene TRBJ1-5; D is perhaps TRBD1 (6 bases). The germline V gene encodes CDR1 MNHEY and CDR2 SMNVEV (reference sequence). The CDR3 loop spans 13 amino acids. Trimming removed 3 bases from V and 13 bases from J, with 16 bases in between. DNA of the CDR3: TGTGCCAGCAGTTTTCAGGGGCTTCAGCAACAGCATTTT. It specifies CASSFQGLQQQHF.

In its sample, this clone was seen a few times. The V call is TRBV27, the J call TRBJ1-5; 8 nucleotides match TRBD1. Germline loops: CDR1 MNHEY, CDR2 SMNVEV (reference sequence). V lost 1 base, J lost 5 bases, and 1 base stayed unmatched. The CDR3 runs 14 residues. Written as DNA, the CDR3 is TGTGCCAGCAGTTTATACAGGGGGGATCAGCCCCAGCATTTT. Encoded protein: CASSLYRGDQPQHF.

V and J are TRBV7-9 and TRBJ1-4; D might be TRBD1 (5 bases). CDR1 is SEHNR, CDR2 FQNEAQ, per germline (reference sequence). The CDR3 length is 16 residues. CDR3 bases: TGTGAAAGCAGCCTCAAGACGAGGACAACCGGTGAAAAACTGTTTTTT. Amino acid sequence: CESSLKTRTTGEKLFF.

The V call is TRBV6-5, the J call TRBJ1-4, with D unresolved. V was shortened by 4 bases and J by 5 bases, with 14 bases between the two germline ends. The CDR3 consists of 15 residues. Germline V gene sequence: CDR1 MNHEY, CDR2 SVGAGI. The CDR3 bases are TGTGCCAGCAGTTTATCGAGGGCCTGGAATGAAAAACTGTTTTTT. This gives the protein CASSLSRAWNEKLFF.

This clone is termed medium-sized. The V gene is TRBV6-5, the J gene TRBJ1-4; the D gene is possibly TRBD1 (5 bases). The V gene's germline CDR1 is MNHEY and CDR2 SVGAGI. Trimming shortened V by 0 bases and J by 4 bases, and 6 bases separated the two germline ends. CDR3 length equals 14 residues. For the CDR3, the DNA is TGTGCCAGCAGTTACTCAGGGGTTAATGAAAAACTGTTTTTT. As protein: CASSYSGVNEKLFF.

By frequency in the sample, this clone is medium-sized. The chain is built from TRBV12-3 or TRBV12-4 and TRBJ2-7; the D gene is possibly TRBD1 (6 bases). V was pared by 6 bases and J by 0 bases, with 12 bases between. This CDR3 has 14 residues. The CDR3 loop is CASRTTGSSYEQYF. In nucleotides, the CDR3 is TGTGCCAGCAGGACCACAGGGAGCTCCTACGAGCAGTACTTC.

The chain is built from TRBV5-1 and TRBJ2-2, with 12 positions matching TRBD2. Looked up from germline, CDR1 is SGHRS and CDR2 is YFSETQ. The CDR3 consists of 19 residues. Trimming took 4 bases from V and 0 from J; bases not matched to a gene: 10. The CDR3, as DNA: TGCGCCAGCAGCGAGCACGGACTAGCGGGAACCTCGAACACCGGGGAGCTGTTTTTT. This encodes CASSEHGLAGTSNTGELFF.

This clone is medium-sized (0.01 to 0.1%) by share. The chain carries TRBV16 and TRBJ2-7; 12 bases fit TRBD1. The CDR3 sequence is 17 residues long. The V gene end was trimmed by 4 bases and the J gene end by 7 bases; junction bases not matched to a gene: 14. Looked up from germline, CDR1 is KGHSY and CDR2 is FQNENV. The chain's CDR3 is CASSPRGTGGPGEEQYF. The DNA of the CDR3 is TGTGCCAGCAGCCCCCGCGGGACAGGGGGCCCGGGGGAGGAGCAGTACTTC.

The sample holds a few counts of this clone. The genes are TRBV6-1 and TRBJ2-7; no reliable D call. From germline, CDR1 is MNHNS and CDR2 SASEGT. The CDR3 is 11 amino acids. The ends were cut back, 8 bases at V and 2 bases at J, with 7 bases in the middle. The CDR3 loop is CASFGTYEQYF. The CDR3 DNA reads TGTGCCAGCTTTGGGACCTACGAGCAGTACTTC.

This clone is judged medium-sized. The rearrangement joins TRBV6-1 to TRBJ1-1, with TRBD1 identical over 8 bases. CDR3 size: 14 residues. The V and J ends lost 6 bases and 5 bases, in that order; junction bases with no gene match: 8. Per germline, CDR1 MNHNS and CDR2 SASEGT. The CDR3 coding sequence is TGTGCCAGCAGCCCAGGGGGCTTGGTGACTGAAGCTTTCTTT. Its translation: CASSPGGLVTEAFF.